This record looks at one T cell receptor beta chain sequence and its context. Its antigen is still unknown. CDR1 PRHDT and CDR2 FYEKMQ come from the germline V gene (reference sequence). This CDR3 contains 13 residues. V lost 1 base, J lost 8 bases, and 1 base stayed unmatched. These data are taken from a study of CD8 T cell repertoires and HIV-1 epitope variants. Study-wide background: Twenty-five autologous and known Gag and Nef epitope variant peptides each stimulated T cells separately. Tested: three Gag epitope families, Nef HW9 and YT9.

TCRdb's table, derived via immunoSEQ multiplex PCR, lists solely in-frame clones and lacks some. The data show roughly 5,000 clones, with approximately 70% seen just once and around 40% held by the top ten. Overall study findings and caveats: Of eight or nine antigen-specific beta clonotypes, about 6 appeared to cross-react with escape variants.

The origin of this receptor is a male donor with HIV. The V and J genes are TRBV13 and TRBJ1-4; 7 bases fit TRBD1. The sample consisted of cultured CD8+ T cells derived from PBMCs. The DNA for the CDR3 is TGTGCCAGCAGCTTAGAGGGACAGGAAAAACTGTTTTTT. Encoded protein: CASSLEGQEKLFF.